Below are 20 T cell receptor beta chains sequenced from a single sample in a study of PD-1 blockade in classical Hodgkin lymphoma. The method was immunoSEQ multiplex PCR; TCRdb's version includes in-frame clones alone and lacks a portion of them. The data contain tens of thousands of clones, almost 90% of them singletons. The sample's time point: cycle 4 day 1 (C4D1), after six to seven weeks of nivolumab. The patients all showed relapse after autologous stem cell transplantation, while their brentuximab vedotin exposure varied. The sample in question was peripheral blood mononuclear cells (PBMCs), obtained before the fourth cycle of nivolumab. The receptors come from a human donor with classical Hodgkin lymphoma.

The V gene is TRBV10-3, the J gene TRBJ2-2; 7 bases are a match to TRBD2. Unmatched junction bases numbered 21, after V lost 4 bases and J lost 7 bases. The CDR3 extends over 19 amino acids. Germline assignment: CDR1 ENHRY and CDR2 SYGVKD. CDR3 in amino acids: CAISARSESREKIVGELFF. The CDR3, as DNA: TGTGCCATCAGTGCAAGGTCGGAGTCGCGGGAGAAAATTGTCGGGGAGCTGTTTTTT.

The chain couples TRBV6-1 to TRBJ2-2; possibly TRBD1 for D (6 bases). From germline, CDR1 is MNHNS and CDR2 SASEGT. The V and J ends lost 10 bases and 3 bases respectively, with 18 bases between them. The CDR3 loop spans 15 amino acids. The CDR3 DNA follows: TGTGCCACCCTACGAGGTGAGGGGGACACCGGGGAGCTGTTTTTT. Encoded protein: CATLRGEGDTGELFF.

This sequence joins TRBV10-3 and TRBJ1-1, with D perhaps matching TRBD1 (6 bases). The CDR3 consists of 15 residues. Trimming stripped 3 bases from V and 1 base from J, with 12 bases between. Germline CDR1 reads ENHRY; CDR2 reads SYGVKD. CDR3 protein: CAISDVGAGNTEAFF. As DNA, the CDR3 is TGTGCCATCAGTGACGTGGGGGCAGGGAACACTGAAGCTTTCTTT.

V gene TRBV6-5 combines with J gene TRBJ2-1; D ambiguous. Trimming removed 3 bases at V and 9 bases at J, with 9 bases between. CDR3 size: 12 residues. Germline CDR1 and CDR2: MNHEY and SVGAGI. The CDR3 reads CASSYPYGEQFF. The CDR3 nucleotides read TGTGCCAGCAGTTATCCGTATGGTGAGCAGTTCTTC.

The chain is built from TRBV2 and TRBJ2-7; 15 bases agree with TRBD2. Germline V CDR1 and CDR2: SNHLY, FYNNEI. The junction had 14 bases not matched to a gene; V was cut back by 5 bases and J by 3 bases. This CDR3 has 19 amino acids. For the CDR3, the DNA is TGTGCCAGCAGTCATAATACGGGACTAGCGGGAGGAGTTGTCTACGAGCAGTACTTC. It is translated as CASSHNTGLAGGVVYEQYF.

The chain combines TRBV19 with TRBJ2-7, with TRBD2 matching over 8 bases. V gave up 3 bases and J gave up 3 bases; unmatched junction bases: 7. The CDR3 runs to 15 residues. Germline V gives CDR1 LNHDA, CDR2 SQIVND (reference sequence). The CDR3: CASSMPGRGIYEQYF. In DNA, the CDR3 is TGTGCCAGTAGTATGCCCGGGAGGGGTATCTACGAGCAGTACTTC.

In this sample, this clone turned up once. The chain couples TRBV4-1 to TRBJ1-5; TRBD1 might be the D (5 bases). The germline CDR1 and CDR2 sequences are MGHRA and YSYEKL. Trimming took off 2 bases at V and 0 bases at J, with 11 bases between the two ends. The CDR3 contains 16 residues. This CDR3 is CASSQPRQGSNQPQHF. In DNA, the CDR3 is TGCGCCAGCAGCCAACCCCGGCAGGGTAGCAATCAGCCCCAGCATTTT.

As DNA, the CDR3 is TGCGCCAGCACCCCAGGCCCCATGAACACTGAAGCTTTCTTT. Translated, it gives CASTPGPMNTEAFF. The chain joins TRBV5-1 to TRBJ1-1; no clear D gene. Germline V lookup: CDR1 SGHRS, CDR2 YFSETQ. The CDR3 has 14 residues. Trimming took off 6 bases at V and 0 bases at J, with 12 bases between the two ends.

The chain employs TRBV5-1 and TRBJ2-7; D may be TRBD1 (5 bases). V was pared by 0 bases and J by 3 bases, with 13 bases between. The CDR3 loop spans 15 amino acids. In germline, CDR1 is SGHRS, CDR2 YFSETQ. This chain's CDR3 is CASSLVTGTGYEQYF. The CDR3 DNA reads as TGCGCCAGCAGCTTGGTCACAGGTACAGGCTACGAGCAGTACTTC.

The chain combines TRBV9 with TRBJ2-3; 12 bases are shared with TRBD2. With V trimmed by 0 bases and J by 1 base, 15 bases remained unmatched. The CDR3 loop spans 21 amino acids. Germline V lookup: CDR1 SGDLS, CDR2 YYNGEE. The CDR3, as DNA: TGTGCCAGCAGCGTAGGCAGGATATGGACTAGCGGGACCAGGCGCACAGATACGCAGTATTTT. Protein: CASSVGRIWTSGTRRTDTQYF. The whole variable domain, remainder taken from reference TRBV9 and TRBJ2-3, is DSGVTQTPKHLITATGQRVTLRCSPRSGDLSVYWYQQSLDQGLQFLIQYYNGEERAKGNILERFSAQQFPDLHSELNLSSLELGDSALYFCASSVGRIWTSGTRRTDTQYFGPGTRLTVL.

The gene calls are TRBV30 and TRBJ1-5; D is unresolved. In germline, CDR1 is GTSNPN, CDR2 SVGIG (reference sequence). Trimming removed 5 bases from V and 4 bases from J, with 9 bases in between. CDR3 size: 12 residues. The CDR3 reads CAWGNTNQPQHF. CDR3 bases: TGTGCCTGGGGAAACACAAATCAGCCCCAGCATTTT.

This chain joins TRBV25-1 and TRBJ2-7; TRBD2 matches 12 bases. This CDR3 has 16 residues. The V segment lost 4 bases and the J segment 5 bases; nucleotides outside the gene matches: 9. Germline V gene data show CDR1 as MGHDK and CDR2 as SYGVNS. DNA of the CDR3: TGTGCCAGCAGTGTCCTAGGACTAGCGGGGTTAGACGAGCAGTACTTC. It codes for CASSVLGLAGLDEQYF.

The CDR3 sequence is CASSFPAANEQFF. In nucleotides, the CDR3 is TGTGCCAGCAGTTTCCCAGCGGCCAATGAGCAGTTCTTC. The J gene is TRBJ2-1, the V gene TRBV27, with a tentative D call TRBD2 (5 bases). The CDR3 consists of 13 residues. Germline CDR1 and CDR2: MNHEY and SMNVEV (reference sequence). Trimming took off 3 bases at V and 6 bases at J, with 9 bases between the two ends.

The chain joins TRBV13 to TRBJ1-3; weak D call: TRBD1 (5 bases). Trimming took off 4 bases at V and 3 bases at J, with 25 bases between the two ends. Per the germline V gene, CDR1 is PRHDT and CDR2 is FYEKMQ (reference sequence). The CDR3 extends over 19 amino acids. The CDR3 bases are TGTGCCAGCAGCTCCCTGAACCCAAATAAGCAGGGTGGTGGAAACACCATATATTTT. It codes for CASSSLNPNKQGGGNTIYF. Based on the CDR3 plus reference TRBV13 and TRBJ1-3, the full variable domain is AAGVIQSPRHLIKEKRETATLKCYPIPRHDTVYWYQQGPGQDPQFLISFYEKMQSDKGSIPDRFSAQQFSDYHSELNMSSLELGDSALYFCASSSLNPNKQGGGNTIYFGEGSWLTVV.

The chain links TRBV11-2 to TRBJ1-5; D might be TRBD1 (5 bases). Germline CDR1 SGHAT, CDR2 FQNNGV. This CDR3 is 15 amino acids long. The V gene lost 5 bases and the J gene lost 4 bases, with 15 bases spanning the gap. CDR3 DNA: TGTGCCAGCAGCCAGGTGGGGGACGCGAATCAGCCCCAGCATTTT. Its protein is CASSQVGDANQPQHF.

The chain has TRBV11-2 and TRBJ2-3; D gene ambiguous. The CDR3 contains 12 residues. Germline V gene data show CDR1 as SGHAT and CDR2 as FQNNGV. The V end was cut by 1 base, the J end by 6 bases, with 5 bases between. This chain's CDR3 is CASSLGFDTQYF. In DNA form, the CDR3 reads TGTGCCAGCAGCTTAGGCTTCGATACGCAGTATTTT.

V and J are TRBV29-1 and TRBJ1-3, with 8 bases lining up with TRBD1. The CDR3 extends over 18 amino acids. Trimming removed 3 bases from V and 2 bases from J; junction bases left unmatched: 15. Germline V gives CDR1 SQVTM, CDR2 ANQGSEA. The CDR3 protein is CSVDKRVAGGTAGNTIYF. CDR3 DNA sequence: TGCAGCGTTGACAAAAGGGTCGCAGGGGGCACGGCTGGAAACACCATATATTTT.

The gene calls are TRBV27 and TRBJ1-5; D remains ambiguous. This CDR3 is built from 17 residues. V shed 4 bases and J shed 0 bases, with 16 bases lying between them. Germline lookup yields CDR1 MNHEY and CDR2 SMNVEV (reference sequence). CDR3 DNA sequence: TGTGCCAGCAGTTCTTTGCCAGGACCATATAGCAATCAGCCCCAGCATTTT. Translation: CASSSLPGPYSNQPQHF.

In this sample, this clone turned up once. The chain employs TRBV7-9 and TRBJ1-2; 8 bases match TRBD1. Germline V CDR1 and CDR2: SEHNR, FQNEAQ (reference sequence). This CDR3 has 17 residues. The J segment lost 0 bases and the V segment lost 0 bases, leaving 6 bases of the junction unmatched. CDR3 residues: CASSLARTGTPNYGYTF. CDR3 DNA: TGTGCCAGCAGCTTAGCCCGGACAGGGACCCCTAACTATGGCTACACCTTC.

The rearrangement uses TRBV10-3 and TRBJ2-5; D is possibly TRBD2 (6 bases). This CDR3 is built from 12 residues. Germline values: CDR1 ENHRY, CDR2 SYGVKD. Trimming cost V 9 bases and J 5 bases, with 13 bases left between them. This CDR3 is CAIIAARETQYF. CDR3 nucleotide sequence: TGTGCCATAATAGCGGCCCGGGAGACCCAGTACTTC.